The TCR beta chain under discussion was sequenced for a study of blood T cell repertoires in COVID-19. About the study: Acute and convalescent COVID-19 specimens originated in the United States, Italy and Spain. T cells, B-cell-depleted T cells, or PBMCs supplied cDNA or gDNA.

In the authors' methods: Scientists estimated how many nucleated cells there were by amplifying reference gene primers. Produced via immunoSEQ multiplex PCR; TCRdb's table is partial and in-frame only. That table supplies the V and J calls and clone size; D and trimming were determined from the DNA. The data show some 150,000 clones, around 78% seen once. Germline loops: CDR1 SGDLS, CDR2 YYNGEE. Trimming cost V 4 bases and J 7 bases; bases outside gene matches: 8. There are 14 residues in the CDR3. The J gene is TRBJ1-3, the V gene TRBV9; 7 positions agree with TRBD1. Specimen: peripheral blood. This clonotype was obtained from a woman of 80 years or more with active or convalescent COVID-19. This chain's CDR3 is CASSRQGPDNTIYF. Here the CDR3 DNA reads TGTGCCAGCAGCCGACAGGGTCCCGACAACACCATATATTTT.